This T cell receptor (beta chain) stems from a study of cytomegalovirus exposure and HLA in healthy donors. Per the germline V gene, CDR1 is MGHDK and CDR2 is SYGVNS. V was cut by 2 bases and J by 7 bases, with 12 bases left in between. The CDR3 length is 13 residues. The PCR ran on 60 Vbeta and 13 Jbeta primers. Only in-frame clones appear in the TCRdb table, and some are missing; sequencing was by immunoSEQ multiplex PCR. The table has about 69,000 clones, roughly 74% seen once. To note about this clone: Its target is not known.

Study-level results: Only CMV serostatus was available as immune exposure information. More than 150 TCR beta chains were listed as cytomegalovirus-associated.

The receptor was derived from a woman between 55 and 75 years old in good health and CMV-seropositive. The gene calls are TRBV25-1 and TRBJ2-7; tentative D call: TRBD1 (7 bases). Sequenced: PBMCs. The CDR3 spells CASSEVGGQEQYF. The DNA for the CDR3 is TGTGCCAGCAGTGAAGTGGGGGGACAGGAGCAGTACTTC.